Presented here are 31 T cell receptor beta chains from one specimen sequenced in a study of regulatory T cells in long-lasting Graves disease. Specified time point: persistent/refractory GD, antithyroid drugs over 5 years with positive TRAb. Following extraction of RNA from PBMCs, that RNA was used to make the TCR library. The TCR beta library used iRepertoire HTBI primers with Arm-PCR amplification of CDR3. One entry per CDR3 protein, called by TCRdb with MiXCR from the multiplex PCR reads. The sample has about 420,000 distinct CDR3 sequences, around 22% seen once; the top ten hold approximately 26%. Here the sequenced sample was peripheral blood mononuclear cells (PBMCs), taken when the disease was refractory, from a patient treated with antithyroid drugs. The receptors come from a female donor with Graves disease.

This clonotype was observed at least ten times. This rearrangement joins TRBV28 to TRBJ1-6; D gene unclear. Germline-derived CDR1 and CDR2 are MDHEN and SYDVKM. V shed 6 bases and J shed 7 bases, with 7 bases lying between them. The CDR3 contains 12 residues. CDR3 amino acids: CASRIQNSPLHF. DNA for the CDR3: TGTGCCAGCAGGATACAGAATTCACCCCTCCACTTT.

This clonotype has ten or more counts. V usage is TRBV6-5 and J usage is TRBJ1-2; D not resolved. Germline lookup yields CDR1 MNHEY and CDR2 SVGAGI. Deletions cut 4 bases from V and 4 bases from J, with 13 bases between. CDR3 size: 14 residues. The CDR3 bases are TGTGCCAGCAGTTTAACATACCGGGCCTATGGCTACACCTTC. This encodes CASSLTYRAYGYTF.

The chain recombines TRBV4-1 with TRBJ2-2, with 9 positions matching TRBD1. There are 16 residues in the CDR3. Germline loops: CDR1 MGHRA, CDR2 YSYEKL. Unmatched junction bases numbered 9, after V lost 2 bases and J lost 8 bases. CDR3 loop: CASSQTRTGAAGELFF. The CDR3 DNA is TGCGCCAGCAGCCAAACTAGGACAGGGGCCGCTGGGGAGCTGTTTTTT.

This clonotype was picked up a small number of times. The chain employs TRBV19 and TRBJ1-2, with D possibly being TRBD1 (5 bases). Deletions cut 11 bases from V and 1 base from J, with 11 bases between. This CDR3 has 12 amino acids. CDR1 is LNHDA, CDR2 SQIVND, per germline (reference sequence). CDR3 residues: CAQQVRNYGYTF. The CDR3 DNA sequence: TGTGCCCAACAGGTTCGTAACTATGGCTACACCTTC.

The gene calls are TRBV6-2 or TRBV6-3 and TRBJ2-1, with 13 bases aligning to TRBD2. Germline CDR1 reads MNHEY; CDR2 reads SVGEGT. This CDR3 is built from 15 residues. V was pared by 6 bases and J by 7 bases, with 6 bases of the junction left unmatched. In DNA form, the CDR3 reads TGTGCCAGCAGCAAAACTAGCGGGAGGGCGAATGAGCAGTTCTTC. It translates to CASSKTSGRANEQFF.

This clonotype came up many times. The gene calls are TRBV7-8 and TRBJ1-2; 9 bases are shared with TRBD1. CDR1 is SGHVS and CDR2 is FQNEAQ in the germline V gene. The CDR3 totals 15 residues. Unmatched junction bases numbered 7, after V lost 4 bases and J lost 4 bases. CDR3 DNA sequence: TGTGCCAGCAGCTCTCAGGACAGGGGCGGCTATGGCTACACCTTC. It encodes CASSSQDRGGYGYTF.

The chain is built from TRBV29-1 and TRBJ1-2; D is perhaps TRBD1 (6 bases). The CDR3 totals 13 residues. V lost 7 bases and J 5 bases, leaving 17 bases between the germline ends. Germline lookup yields CDR1 SQVTM and CDR2 ANQGSEA. The CDR3 reads CSGGRGAGYGYTF. DNA for the CDR3: TGCAGCGGGGGCCGGGGGGCTGGATATGGCTACACCTTC. The full variable domain, in which reference TRBV29-1 and TRBJ1-2 provide the parts outside the CDR3, is SAVISQKPSRDICQRGTSLTIQCQVDSQVTMMFWYRQQPGQSLTLIATANQGSEATYESGFVIDKFPISRPNLTFSTLTVSNMSPEDSSIYLCSGGRGAGYGYTFGSGTRLTVV.

This clonotype was counted between two and nine times. The V call is TRBV19, the J call TRBJ1-1, with D unresolved. Trimming took 3 bases from V and 0 from J, leaving 11 bases between them. CDR3 length: 15 amino acids. CDR1 and CDR2 from the germline V gene are LNHDA and SQIVND (reference sequence). The CDR3 loop reads CASSIRVPLNTEAFF. The CDR3 DNA reads as TGTGCCAGTAGTATTCGAGTGCCCTTGAACACTGAAGCTTTCTTT.

The V and J genes are TRBV20-1 and TRBJ1-3, with 10 nucleotides matching TRBD1. Germline values: CDR1 DFQATT, CDR2 SNEGSKA (reference sequence). J gave up 5 bases and V 6 bases, and 7 bases lay outside the gene matches. This CDR3 is 14 amino acids long. The CDR3 nucleotides are TGCAGTGCCCCGGGACAGGGGTTGAGAAACACCATATATTTT. Its translation is CSAPGQGLRNTIYF.

The count of this clonotype is one. The chain couples TRBV7-3 to TRBJ2-7; D gene uncertain. V was cut by 4 bases and J by 4 bases, with 5 bases left in between. This CDR3 contains 11 residues. Germline V lookup: CDR1 SGHTA, CDR2 FQGTGA. Here the CDR3 reads CASSWKYEQYF. The CDR3 DNA is TGTGCCAGCAGCTGGAAGTACGAGCAGTACTTC. Based on the CDR3 plus reference TRBV7-3 and TRBJ2-7, the full variable domain is GAGVSQTPSNKVTEKGKYVELRCDPISGHTALYWYRQSLGQGPEFLIYFQGTGAADDSGLPNDRFFAVRPEGSVSTLKIQRTERGDSAVYLCASSWKYEQYFGPGTRLTVT.

Concerning this clonotype itself: This sequence may be a read error, since a much larger clone differs from it by one base. The CDR3 carries no conserved terminal phenylalanine or tryptophan, so it likely arises from a read error. CDR3 DNA: TGTGCCAGCAGTGAAGGCCCCTCTAACTATGGCTACACCCTC. Its protein product is CASSEGPSNYGYTL. The chain carries TRBV2 and TRBJ1-2; D is unclear. CDR3 size: 14 residues. Between the trimmed V and J ends, which lost 1 base and 0 bases, there was a span of 6 bases. From germline, CDR1 is SNHLY and CDR2 FYNNEI.

This clonotype was seen more than once but under ten times. The rearrangement joins TRBV7-9 to TRBJ1-1; D not certain. The CDR3 is made up of 12 amino acids. Germline CDR1 is SEHNR and CDR2 is FQNEAQ (reference sequence). V was shortened by 4 bases and J by 10 bases, with 13 bases between the two germline ends. The CDR3 sequence is CASSSSNDRAFF. In DNA, the CDR3 is TGTGCCAGCAGCTCCTCGAACGACCGAGCTTTCTTT.

This clonotype occurred many times. The rearrangement uses TRBV28 and TRBJ2-7; no definite D call. The germline V gene encodes CDR1 MDHEN and CDR2 SYDVKM. This CDR3 has 10 residues. V was pared by 4 bases and J by 7 bases, with 5 bases between. Here the CDR3 reads CASSSGEQYF. The DNA of the CDR3 is TGTGCCAGCAGTTCTGGGGAGCAGTACTTC. The entire variable domain, with the rest obtained from reference TRBV28 and TRBJ2-7, is as follows: DVKVTQSSRYLVKRTGEKVFLECVQDMDHENMFWYRQDPGLGLRLIYFSYDVKMKEKGDIPEGYSVSREKKERFSLILESASTNQTSMYLCASSSGEQYFGPGTRLTVT.

This clonotype was detected ten times or more. The chain joins TRBV19 to TRBJ2-5, with a tentative D call TRBD2 (6 bases). CDR3 length equals 15 residues. Germline V gives CDR1 LNHDA, CDR2 SQIVND (reference sequence). V was trimmed by 11 bases and J by 2 bases, leaving 21 bases between them. DNA of the CDR3: TGTGCCTCGGGGAGGTATGGGGAGAATCAAGAGACCCAGTACTTC. Its translation: CASGRYGENQETQYF.

This rearrangement joins TRBV19 to TRBJ1-6; TRBD1 matches at 7 bases. Germline lookup yields CDR1 LNHDA and CDR2 SQIVND (reference sequence). The CDR3 covers 15 residues. The V gene end was trimmed by 7 bases and the J gene end by 7 bases; junction bases not matched to a gene: 10. The chain's CDR3 is CASTTFGQVNSPLHF. CDR3 in DNA: TGTGCCAGTACCACTTTTGGACAGGTGAATTCACCCCTCCACTTT.

This clonotype has at least ten counts. This chain links TRBV28 with TRBJ1-2, with D hard to call. Trimming removed 1 base from V and 6 bases from J, with 6 bases in between. Germline loops: CDR1 MDHEN, CDR2 SYDVKM. The CDR3 totals 12 residues. The CDR3 region has the DNA TGTGCCAGCAGTTTATTAGATCATGGCTACACCTTC. Its translation: CASSLLDHGYTF.

This clonotype was counted ten times or more. V is TRBV7-2 and J is TRBJ2-7; no firm D call. From germline, CDR1 is SGHTA and CDR2 FQGNSA. The CDR3 spans 16 residues. V lost 5 bases and J lost 0, with 17 bases in between. The CDR3 reads CASSPDPRPSSYEQYF. The CDR3 DNA follows: TGTGCCAGCAGCCCGGACCCCCGCCCTAGCTCCTACGAGCAGTACTTC.

This chain joins TRBV20-1 and TRBJ2-5; D is unclear. The CDR3 runs to 10 residues. Germline V gene data show CDR1 as DFQATT and CDR2 as SNEGSKA (reference sequence). V lost 6 bases and J lost 4, with 6 bases in between. The CDR3 is CSAGVETQYF. The CDR3 DNA reads TGCAGTGCCGGAGTAGAGACCCAGTACTTC.

V and J are TRBV4-2 and TRBJ2-6; D uncertain. Germline V gene data show CDR1 as LGHNA and CDR2 as YNFKEQ. With 0 bases removed from V and 2 bases from J, the gap between germline ends came to 8 bases. The CDR3 is 16 residues long. CDR3 nucleotide sequence: TGTGCCAGCAGCCAAGATGGAACCGCTGGGGCCAACGTCCTGACTTTC. Its translation: CASSQDGTAGANVLTF.

CDR3 DNA: TGTGCCAGCAGCGCCGGGCCGGGAATGAGTTCACCCCTCCACTTT. This codes for CASSAGPGMSSPLHF. The rearrangement uses TRBV28 and TRBJ1-6; D unresolved. CDR3 length: 15 amino acids. The germline V and J ends were trimmed by 6 bases and 9 bases, with 18 bases remaining between them. Germline V lookup: CDR1 MDHEN, CDR2 SYDVKM.

This clonotype was found a few times. The rearrangement joins TRBV2 to TRBJ2-3; 11 bases fit TRBD2. The CDR3 is made up of 15 amino acids. Unmatched junction bases numbered 8, after V lost 3 bases and J lost 9 bases. Germline-derived CDR1 and CDR2 are SNHLY and FYNNEI. In DNA form, the CDR3 reads TGTGCCAGCAGTGATCTAGCGGGAGGAGGTGAAACGCAGTATTTT. It is translated as CASSDLAGGGETQYF.

The chain combines TRBV9 with TRBJ2-7; TRBD1 might be the D (6 bases). The V and J ends lost 3 bases and 2 bases respectively, with 12 bases between them. The V gene's germline CDR1 is SGDLS and CDR2 YYNGEE. The CDR3 runs 14 residues. The CDR3 DNA reads TGTGCCAGCAGCGGGCCGGGACACGCCTACGAGCAGTACTTC. It is translated as CASSGPGHAYEQYF. Full variable domain (rest looked up from reference TRBV9 and TRBJ2-7): DSGVTQTPKHLITATGQRVTLRCSPRSGDLSVYWYQQSLDQGLQFLIQYYNGEERAKGNILERFSAQQFPDLHSELNLSSLELGDSALYFCASSGPGHAYEQYFGPGTRLTVT.

Only a few counts were recorded for this clonotype. V is TRBV20-1 and J is TRBJ1-5; D is perhaps TRBD1 (6 bases). V lost 1 base, J lost 5 bases, and 12 bases lay in between. The CDR3 spans 14 residues. Germline values: CDR1 DFQATT, CDR2 SNEGSKA (reference sequence). The CDR3 loop reads CSARGRDTYQPQHF. The CDR3 DNA reads as TGCAGTGCTAGAGGCAGGGACACGTATCAGCCCCAGCATTTT.

In nucleotides, the CDR3 is TGCAGTGCCGGGACGGGCCGATACGAGCAGTACTTC. It translates to CSAGTGRYEQYF. The chain uses TRBV20-1 and TRBJ2-7; TRBD1 or TRBD2 may be the D gene (5 bases each). The CDR3 is 12 residues long. V lost 6 bases to trimming and J lost 4 bases, with 13 bases between them. CDR1 and CDR2 from the germline V gene are DFQATT and SNEGSKA (reference sequence).

This clonotype was seen at least ten times. V gene TRBV11-3 combines with J gene TRBJ2-2; a weak D match, TRBD1 (5 bases). V lost 3 bases, J lost 1 base, and 12 bases lay in between. The CDR3 has 16 residues. CDR1 is SGHNT and CDR2 is YENEEA in the germline V gene. The CDR3 DNA reads TGTGCCAGCAGCTTCGCGTTAGGACAGAACACCGGGGAGCTGTTTTTT. It specifies CASSFALGQNTGELFF.

Worth noting for this clonotype: A read error may explain this, as a much larger clone is one base away. CDR3 region: CASSLERGPEAFF. Here the CDR3 DNA reads TGTGCCAGCAGTTTAGAACGGGGCCCTGAAGCTTTCTTT. V usage is TRBV12-3 or TRBV12-4 and J usage is TRBJ1-1; weak D call: TRBD1 (5 bases). V shed 1 base and J shed 6 bases, with 9 bases lying between them. The CDR3 sequence is 13 residues long.

This clonotype showed up many times. The genes are TRBV7-2 and TRBJ1-2; D perhaps matches TRBD1 (5 bases). CDR1 is SGHTA, CDR2 FQGNSA, per germline. V lost 0 bases and J 0 bases, leaving 14 bases between the germline ends. This CDR3 contains 17 residues. CDR3 amino acids: CASSLAHGGEANYGYTF. In DNA, the CDR3 is TGTGCCAGCAGCTTAGCGCACGGAGGGGAGGCTAACTATGGCTACACCTTC.

This clonotype came up many times. The V call is TRBV18, the J call TRBJ2-5; possible D gene TRBD1, 5 bases. This CDR3 region has 14 residues. Deletions cut 3 bases from V and 4 bases from J, with 12 bases between. Germline V gene lookup returns CDR1 KGHSH and CDR2 LQKENI. CDR3 residues: CASSPSRVSETQYF. The CDR3, as DNA: TGTGCCAGCTCACCCAGCAGGGTTTCAGAGACCCAGTACTTC.

This chain joins TRBV4-3 and TRBJ1-1; D possibly corresponds to TRBD1 (5 bases). The V and J ends lost 5 bases and 7 bases respectively, with 14 bases between them. In germline, CDR1 is LGHNA, CDR2 YSLEER. The CDR3 contains 13 residues. In DNA, the CDR3 is TGCGCCAGCAGCTACCAGGGAACAGTTGAAGCTTTCTTT. It codes for CASSYQGTVEAFF.

The V and J genes are TRBV10-3 and TRBJ2-3; 10 bases agree with TRBD2. The V gene end was trimmed by 2 bases and the J gene end by 3 bases; junction bases not matched to a gene: 2. Germline lookup yields CDR1 ENHRY and CDR2 SYGVKD. CDR3 length: 15 amino acids. The CDR3 region is CAISEIAGGTDTQYF. The CDR3, as DNA: TGTGCCATCAGTGAGATAGCGGGAGGTACAGATACGCAGTATTTT.

This clonotype was counted between two and nine times. The chain carries TRBV19 and TRBJ1-1; D unresolved. CDR3 size: 14 residues. V lost 6 bases, J lost 1 base, and 12 bases lay in between. Germline assignment: CDR1 LNHDA and CDR2 SQIVND (reference sequence). The CDR3 reads CASSRGAWNTEAFF. For the CDR3, the DNA is TGTGCCAGTAGCCGGGGTGCCTGGAACACTGAAGCTTTCTTT. The full variable domain, with the rest looked up from reference TRBV19 and TRBJ1-1, is DGGITQSPKYLFRKEGQNVTLSCEQNLNHDAMYWYRQDPGQGLRLIYYSQIVNDFQKGDIAEGYSVSREKKESFPLTVTSAQKNPTAFYLCASSRGAWNTEAFFGQGTRLTVV.